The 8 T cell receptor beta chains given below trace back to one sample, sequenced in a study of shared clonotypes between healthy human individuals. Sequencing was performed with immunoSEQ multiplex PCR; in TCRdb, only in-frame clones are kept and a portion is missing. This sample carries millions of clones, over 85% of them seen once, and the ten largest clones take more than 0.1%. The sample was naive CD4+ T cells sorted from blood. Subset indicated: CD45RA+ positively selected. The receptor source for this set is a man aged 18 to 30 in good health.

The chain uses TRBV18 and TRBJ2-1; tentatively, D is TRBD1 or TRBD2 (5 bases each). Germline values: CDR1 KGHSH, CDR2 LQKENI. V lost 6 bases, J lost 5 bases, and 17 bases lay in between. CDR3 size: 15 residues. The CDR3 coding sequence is TGTGCCAGCTCTCAGGGACCACCTACGAACAATGAGCAGTTCTTC. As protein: CASSQGPPTNNEQFF.

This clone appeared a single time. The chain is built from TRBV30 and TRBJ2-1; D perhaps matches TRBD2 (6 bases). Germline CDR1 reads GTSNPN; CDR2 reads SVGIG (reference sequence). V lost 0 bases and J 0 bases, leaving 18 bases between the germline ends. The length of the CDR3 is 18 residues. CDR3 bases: TGTGCCTGGAGTGTATTCCGGACGGCGGGGAGCTCCTACAATGAGCAGTTCTTC. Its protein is CAWSVFRTAGSSYNEQFF.

In DNA, the CDR3 is TGTGCCAGCAGCTTGGGGAAAGGGAGAATCTATGGCTACACCTTC. Translating it yields CASSLGKGRIYGYTF. V is TRBV5-6 and J is TRBJ1-2; D remains unclear. The V end lost 0 bases, the J end lost 4 bases, and 13 bases lay between the germline ends. The germline CDR1 and CDR2 sequences are SGHDT and YYEEEE. There are 15 residues in the CDR3. The whole variable domain, remainder taken from reference TRBV5-6 and TRBJ1-2, is DAGVTQSPTHLIKTRGQQVTLRCSPKSGHDTVSWYQQALGQGPQFIFQYYEEEERQRGNFPDRFSGHQFPNYSSELNVNALLLGDSALYLCASSLGKGRIYGYTFGSGTRLTVV.

This CDR3 reads CASSYSRTRHTDTQYF. DNA for the CDR3: TGTGCCAGCAGTTACTCTCGGACACGACACACAGATACGCAGTATTTT. The chain uses TRBV6-6 and TRBJ2-3; tentative D call: TRBD1 (5 bases). The CDR3 is 16 amino acids. CDR1 and CDR2 (germline): MNHNY, SVGAGI (reference sequence). V lost 0 bases to trimming and J lost 2 bases, with 12 bases between them.

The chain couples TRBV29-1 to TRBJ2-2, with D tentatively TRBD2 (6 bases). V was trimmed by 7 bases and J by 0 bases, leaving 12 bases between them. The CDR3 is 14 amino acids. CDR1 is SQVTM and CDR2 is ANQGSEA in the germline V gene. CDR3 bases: TGCAGCGCAGGGACTGTCGCGAACACCGGGGAGCTGTTTTTT. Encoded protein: CSAGTVANTGELFF.

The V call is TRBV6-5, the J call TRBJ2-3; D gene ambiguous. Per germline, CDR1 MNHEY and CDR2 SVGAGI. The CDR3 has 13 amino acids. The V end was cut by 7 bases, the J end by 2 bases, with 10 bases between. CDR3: CASKSDPTDTQYF. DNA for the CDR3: TGTGCCAGCAAATCGGACCCCACAGATACGCAGTATTTT.

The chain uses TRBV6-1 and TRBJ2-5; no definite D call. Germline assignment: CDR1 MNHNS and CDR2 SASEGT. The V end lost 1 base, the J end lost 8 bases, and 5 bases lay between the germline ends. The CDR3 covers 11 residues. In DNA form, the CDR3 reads TGTGCCAGCAGTGAAGTTGCTACCCAGTACTTC. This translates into CASSEVATQYF.

The CDR3 is CASRAPGRGPYEQYF. The CDR3 nucleotides read TGTGCCAGTAGGGCTCCGGGACGGGGGCCCTACGAGCAGTACTTC. The chain combines TRBV19 with TRBJ2-7; either TRBD1 or TRBD2 may fit D (6 bases each). Trimming took off 6 bases at V and 2 bases at J, with 17 bases between the two ends. CDR1 and CDR2 from the germline V gene are LNHDA and SQIVND (reference sequence). The CDR3 is 15 amino acids.